This T cell receptor (beta chain) was profiled in a study of T cell changes during pregnancy in multiple sclerosis. The CDR3 extends over 14 amino acids. Germline CDR1 SGHDT, CDR2 YYEEEE. The ends lost 1 base at V and 8 bases at J; junction bases unmatched: 5. Generated by immunoSEQ multiplex PCR, the TCRdb table keeps only in-frame clones and is missing some. Here the sample spans about 38,000 clones, around 92% being singletons. This TCR was sampled from a female donor with multiple sclerosis, enrolled in a pregnancy study. The sequences come from CD8+ T cells from peripheral blood mononuclear cells, collected after pregnancy. The chain carries TRBV5-6 and TRBJ2-4; 8 bases are a match to TRBD1. The CDR3 loop reads CASSLSQGVHIQYF. CDR3 sequence (DNA): TGTGCCAGCAGCTTGTCACAGGGGGTACACATTCAGTACTTC.